Below, one T cell receptor beta chain is given with its context. Its antigen is not identified. The sample originates from a study of cytomegalovirus exposure and HLA in healthy donors. Findings and limits, study-wide: An analysis done earlier found most TCR beta V segments productive about 90% or about 30% of the time.

PCR used 60 Vbeta primers and 13 Jbeta primers. The assay was immunoSEQ multiplex PCR, and TCRdb's table has in-frame clones only and misses some. Of more than 100,000 clones listed, approximately 75% are singletons. The germline V and J ends were trimmed by 0 bases and 8 bases, with 11 bases remaining between them. This CDR3 is built from 13 residues. In germline, CDR1 is SGHNT, CDR2 YYREEE (reference sequence). The specimen was PBMCs. The source is a male donor in good health and CMV-seronegative. V gene TRBV5-4 combines with J gene TRBJ1-1, with D uncertain. The CDR3 coding sequence is TGTGCCAGCAGCTTGGAGGCGGGGTTCGAAGCTTTCTTT. Translating it yields CASSLEAGFEAFF.